The clone carrying this T cell receptor (beta chain) was observed a handful of times. This sample is part of a study of early T cells in non-severe SARS-CoV-2 infection. TCRdb re-derived calls from the 5' RACE reads in MiXCR, one entry per CDR3 protein. Of about 61,000 distinct CDR3 sequences listed, 10% to 14% are singletons. The length of the CDR3 is 15 residues. Germline values: CDR1 LGHDT, CDR2 YNNKEL (reference sequence). V lost 2 bases, J lost 3 bases, and 5 bases stayed unmatched. This chain links TRBV3-1 with TRBJ2-5, with TRBD1 matching over 8 bases. The sample taken for sequencing was whole blood. This receptor was identified in an adult who was a healthcare worker with PCR-confirmed SARS-CoV-2 infection or an uninfected control (not recorded which). The DNA of the CDR3 is TGTGCCAGCAGCCAACGGACAGGGAACGAAGAGACCCAGTACTTC. It encodes CASSQRTGNEETQYF.